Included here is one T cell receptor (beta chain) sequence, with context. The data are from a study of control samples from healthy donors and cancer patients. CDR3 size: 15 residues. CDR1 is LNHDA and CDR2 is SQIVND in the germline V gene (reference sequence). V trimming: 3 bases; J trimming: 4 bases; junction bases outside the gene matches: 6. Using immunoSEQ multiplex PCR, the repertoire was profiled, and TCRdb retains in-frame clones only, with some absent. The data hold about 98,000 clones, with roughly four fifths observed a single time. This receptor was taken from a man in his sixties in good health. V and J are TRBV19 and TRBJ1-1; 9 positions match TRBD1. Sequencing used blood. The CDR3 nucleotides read TGTGCCAGTAGTATGACAGGGGGAAGCGGCACTGAAGCTTTCTTT. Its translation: CASSMTGGSGTEAFF.